A single sample gave rise to the 19 T cell receptor beta chains below, sequenced in a study of response to subunit inactivated influenza vaccine (dated by TCRdb to the late 2010s). The library was produced with RT-PCR. The instrument was an Illumina HiSeq 2500. In-frame beta chains were kept once TCRdb had trimmed the public reads at Q25 with fastp and called clones with MiXCR. Rows are combined by CDR3 protein, so each entry shows the most common genes and DNA. The sample has roughly 570,000 distinct CDR3 sequences on record, 14% of them singletons. The biggest ten clones account for more than 9.5% of the sample. Sequences were derived from PBMCs from blood, sampled 11 to 12 days after vaccination. These receptors originate from a man aged 50 to 60 who received an inactivated influenza vaccine. Donor details come from another sample of the same person, matched by shared clones.

This rearrangement joins TRBV6-2 or TRBV6-3 to TRBJ2-7, with D tentatively TRBD1 or TRBD2 (5 bases each). Trimming pared 3 bases from V and 1 base from J, leaving 13 bases between. CDR1 and CDR2 from the germline V gene are MNHEY and SVGEGT. The CDR3 is 15 amino acids. The CDR3 DNA is TGTGCCAGCAGTTATGGGGGACCGTCGTCCTACGAGCAGTACTTC. It yields the protein CASSYGGPSSYEQYF.

This clonotype was detected a few times. The J gene is TRBJ2-1, the V gene TRBV7-9; D possibly matches TRBD1 or TRBD2 (5 bases each). The V end was cut by 5 bases, the J end by 6 bases, with 11 bases between. The CDR3 loop spans 13 amino acids. Germline CDR1 is SEHNR and CDR2 is FQNEAQ (reference sequence). CDR3 amino acids: CASSTGLVNEQFF. The CDR3 bases are TGTGCCAGCAGCACAGGACTGGTCAATGAGCAGTTCTTC.

This clonotype was found a few times. The chain combines TRBV20-1 with TRBJ2-1; D is uncertain. Per germline, CDR1 DFQATT and CDR2 SNEGSKA (reference sequence). The V and J ends lost 4 bases and 4 bases respectively, with 17 bases between them. The length of the CDR3 is 15 residues. The CDR3 DNA reads as TGCAGTGCTAAGGAGTCGTCAGGTAATTACAATGAGCAGTTCTTC. Amino acids: CSAKESSGNYNEQFF.

This clonotype was counted between two and nine times. The genes are TRBV25-1 and TRBJ2-7, with no clear D. CDR3 length: 12 amino acids. The germline V gene encodes CDR1 MGHDK and CDR2 SYGVNS. Deletions cut 0 bases from V and 9 bases from J, with 9 bases between. The CDR3 bases are TGTGCCAGCAGTGAATATGGGTACAGGCAGTACTTC. Residues: CASSEYGYRQYF.

This clonotype was seen repeatedly, ten times or more. The chain links TRBV7-2 to TRBJ1-2; D unresolved. V gave up 6 bases and J gave up 2 bases, with 7 bases separating them. Germline-derived CDR1 and CDR2 are SGHTA and FQGNSA. This CDR3 region has 12 residues. CDR3 nucleotides: TGTGCCAGCAGTTTAACGAACTATGGCTACACCTTC. Its translation is CASSLTNYGYTF.

V gene TRBV4-3 combines with J gene TRBJ1-1; D not certain. V lost 5 bases and J lost 1, with 11 bases in between. This CDR3 is built from 14 residues. The germline CDR1 and CDR2 sequences are LGHNA and YSLEER. For the CDR3, the DNA is TGCGCCAGCAGCTCAACGACACAGAACACTGAAGCTTTCTTT. Its translation is CASSSTTQNTEAFF.

The V and J genes are TRBV10-3 and TRBJ2-2; D perhaps matches TRBD1 (6 bases). This CDR3 has 16 amino acids. CDR1 is ENHRY and CDR2 is SYGVKD in the germline V gene. Trimming left V 3 bases short and J 0 bases short, with 11 bases between. CDR3 in amino acids: CAISDQGFANTGELFF. CDR3 DNA sequence: TGTGCCATCAGTGATCAGGGGTTCGCGAACACCGGGGAGCTGTTTTTT.

The rearrangement joins TRBV6-5 to TRBJ1-4; no firm D call. The germline CDR1 and CDR2 sequences are MNHEY and SVGAGI. V lost 3 bases, J lost 7 bases, and 12 bases lay in between. This CDR3 has 14 residues. The CDR3 is CASSYLRRGEKLFF. The CDR3 DNA is TGTGCCAGCAGTTATTTGAGGCGGGGTGAAAAACTGTTTTTT.

A few counts support this clonotype. The chain carries TRBV7-2 and TRBJ2-7, with D perhaps TRBD2 (5 bases). Trimming took 5 bases from V and 7 from J, leaving 18 bases between them. The germline gives CDR1 SGHTA, CDR2 FQGNSA. The length of the CDR3 is 14 residues. CDR3 sequence: CASSPSTRAGEQYF. The CDR3 bases are TGTGCCAGCAGCCCCTCGACGCGGGCAGGAGAGCAGTACTTC.

There are a few counts of this clonotype. V and J are TRBV7-3 and TRBJ2-1, with D hard to call. Looked up from germline, CDR1 is SGHTA and CDR2 is FQGTGA. The V gene lost 0 bases and the J gene lost 9 bases, with 9 bases spanning the gap. CDR3 length: 13 amino acids. The CDR3 DNA reads as TGTGCCAGCAGCTTAACGCCTAGTGGTGAGCAGTTCTTC. It is translated as CASSLTPSGEQFF.

This clonotype was counted many times. This chain joins TRBV5-1 and TRBJ2-2; D is possibly TRBD2 (6 bases). Per the germline V gene, CDR1 is SGHRS and CDR2 is YFSETQ. V gave up 4 bases and J gave up 2 bases, with 18 bases separating them. There are 17 residues in the CDR3. Here the CDR3 DNA reads TGCGCCAGCAGCCCCTCACGGGGAGGCTCTAACACCGGGGAGCTGTTTTTT. Protein: CASSPSRGGSNTGELFF.

The chain is built from TRBV10-3 and TRBJ2-5, with TRBD1 identical over 7 bases. This CDR3 comprises 13 residues. Germline V CDR1 and CDR2: ENHRY, SYGVKD. J was trimmed by 1 base and V by 10 bases; bases with no gene match: 6. Here the CDR3 reads CATTGQSQETQYF. DNA of the CDR3: TGTGCCACCACGGGACAGTCCCAAGAGACCCAGTACTTC.

The chain combines TRBV6-5 with TRBJ1-4; D is ambiguous. The CDR3 sequence is 14 residues long. V lost 2 bases and J 4 bases, leaving 8 bases between the germline ends. Per germline, CDR1 MNHEY and CDR2 SVGAGI. CDR3 loop: CASSYAGFNEKLFF. The CDR3 region has the DNA TGTGCCAGCAGTTACGCGGGATTTAATGAAAAACTGTTTTTT.

The V call is TRBV5-1, the J call TRBJ1-2; 7 bases fit TRBD1. CDR1 is SGHRS and CDR2 is YFSETQ in the germline V gene. With 0 bases clipped from V and 7 bases from J, the junction kept 9 bases outside the gene matches. CDR3 size: 15 residues. DNA of the CDR3: TGCGCCAGCAGCTTGGCCGGGGACAGCCTACTTGGCTACACCTTC. Translating it yields CASSLAGDSLLGYTF.

This clonotype has only a few counts. The CDR3 spells CASSFFAGLAYEQYF. CDR3 nucleotides: TGTGCCAGCAGTTTTTTTGCGGGACTGGCCTACGAGCAGTACTTC. The chain carries TRBV27 and TRBJ2-7; a weak D match, TRBD2 (6 bases). The CDR3 extends over 15 amino acids. The ends were cut back, 3 bases at V and 2 bases at J, with 14 bases in the middle. Germline CDR1 is MNHEY and CDR2 is SMNVEV (reference sequence).

This clonotype has only a few counts. An end of the junction differs from the germline gene, which may be a read error. This sequence joins TRBV20-1 and TRBJ2-5; 7 bases align to TRBD2. The V gene's germline CDR1 is DFQATT and CDR2 SNEGSKA (reference sequence). The CDR3 contains 11 residues. This chain's CDR3 is CSAGSGDALRF. As DNA, the CDR3 is TGCAGTGCCGGAAGCGGGGACGCCTTGCGTTTC.

This chain joins TRBV6-2 or TRBV6-3 and TRBJ2-1; 8 positions agree with TRBD2. J lost 9 bases, V lost 8 bases, and 9 bases had no gene match. CDR3 length: 13 residues. Per germline, CDR1 MNHEY and CDR2 SVGEGT. The CDR3: CASAVAGRREQFF. The CDR3 coding sequence is TGTGCCAGCGCGGTAGCGGGAAGGCGTGAGCAGTTCTTC.

Concerning this clonotype: A read error may produce the germline difference seen at one junction end. The chain is built from TRBV10-2 and TRBJ1-2, with D unresolved. This CDR3 has 11 residues. Looked up from germline, CDR1 is WSHSY and CDR2 is SAAADI. CDR3: CASSESISAVF. The CDR3 region has the DNA TGCGCCAGCAGTGAGTCGATCTCGGCTGTGTTC.

This clonotype turned up a few times. The chain combines TRBV11-2 with TRBJ2-5; the match to TRBD1 covers 7 bases. The trim removed 4 bases at V and 1 base at J, leaving 6 bases unmatched. Germline V gene data show CDR1 as SGHAT and CDR2 as FQNNGV. This CDR3 comprises 15 residues. The CDR3 loop reads CASSSRGTVQETQYF. The CDR3 DNA is TGTGCCAGCAGCTCAAGAGGGACAGTCCAAGAGACCCAGTACTTC. The complete variable domain, with remaining parts taken from reference TRBV11-2 and TRBJ2-5, reads EAGVAQSPRYKIIEKRQSVAFWCNPISGHATLYWYQQILGQGPKLLIQFQNNGVVDDSQLPKDRFSAERLKGVDSTLKIQPAKLEDSAVYLCASSSRGTVQETQYFGPGTRLLVL.